This TCR beta chain was recovered during a study of blood T cell repertoires in COVID-19. Turning to the study itself: From T cells, B-cell-depleted T cells, or PBMCs came the material, which was cDNA or gDNA.

Clones were sequenced by immunoSEQ multiplex PCR, and TCRdb holds only the in-frame ones, with some missing. This table has roughly 100,000 clones, approximately 84% appearing once. The CDR3 runs 16 residues. V dropped 0 bases and J dropped 2; count of bases not matched to a gene: 3. Germline V lookup: CDR1 LGHNA, CDR2 YNFKEQ. This clonotype was sampled from a human donor in a cohort sampled during active COVID-19. The sequenced material came from peripheral blood. The V call is TRBV4-2, the J call TRBJ1-2; 10 bases match TRBD1. The CDR3 region is CASSQDRGQGNYGYTF. CDR3 nucleotides: TGTGCCAGCAGCCAAGATAGGGGACAGGGGAACTATGGCTACACCTTC.